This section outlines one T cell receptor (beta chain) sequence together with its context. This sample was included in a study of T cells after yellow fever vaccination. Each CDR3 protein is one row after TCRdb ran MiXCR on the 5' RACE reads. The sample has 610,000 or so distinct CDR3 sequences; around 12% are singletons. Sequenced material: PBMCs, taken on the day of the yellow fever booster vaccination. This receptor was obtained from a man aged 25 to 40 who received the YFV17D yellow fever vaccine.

CDR3 nucleotide sequence: TGTGCCAGCAGCTTATCGGAGGCCCCCTACAATGAGCAGTTCTTC. Protein sequence: CASSLSEAPYNEQFF. This chain links TRBV11-2 with TRBJ2-1; D is possibly TRBD2 (5 bases). This CDR3 spans 15 amino acids. Germline V gene sequence: CDR1 SGHAT, CDR2 FQNNGV. Between the trimmed V and J ends, which lost 2 bases and 2 bases, there was a span of 10 bases.